This T cell receptor (beta chain) originates from a study of tumor and adjacent non-tumor tissue in lung cancer. Study overall: Stage I to III disease affected roughly ten men and 4 or 5 women aged about 31 to 85. Whole-study findings and limits: Normal lung showed higher cumulative top 100 clone frequency than tumor.

The template was RNA from unsorted bulk tissue. Between August and November 2014, newly diagnosed, chemotherapy-naive lung cancer patients underwent thoracic surgery in China. Germline CDR1 and CDR2: SQVTM and ANQGSEA. This CDR3 spans 14 amino acids. The V end lost 4 bases, the J end lost 5 bases, and 18 bases lay between the germline ends. Regarding this clonotype: The antigen remains undetermined.

The library came from three nested PCR rounds adapted from ARM-PCR protocols. TCRdb itself ran the multiplex PCR reads through MiXCR, one entry per CDR3 protein. The table records roughly 93,000 distinct CDR3 sequences, about 72% of them present only once. V gene TRBV29-1 combines with J gene TRBJ2-7; possible D gene TRBD2, 6 bases. The source material was lung tumor tissue. This receptor was identified in a man between 60 and 75 years old with non-small cell lung cancer. The CDR3, as DNA: TGCAGCGTTGGACGGACTACGATTGGGGACGAGCAGTACTTC. Protein sequence: CSVGRTTIGDEQYF.